A selection of T cell receptor beta chains follows, all from one sample in a study of tumor-infiltrating lymphocytes in localized non-small cell lung cancer. Profiling relied on immunoSEQ multiplex PCR, and the TCRdb table lists in-frame clones only, not all of them. Here the sample spans about 9,300 clones, approximately 71% being singletons. Input material: uninvolved lung tissue not adjacent to the tumor. These receptors came from a human donor with non-small cell lung cancer. Both conserved end residues are part of each CDR3. Each record gives: V gene, clone size, J gene, CDR3 length, D gene, CDR3 protein, CDR3 DNA. A D gene is named only where the DNA matches it firmly. Expanded clones get a size class; other rows say once, few or many, or leave the size out.

V gene: TRBV19
clone size: NA
J gene: TRBJ2-2
CDR3 length: 15
D gene: NA
CDR3 protein: CASSSGTRNTGELFF
CDR3 DNA: TGTGCCAGTAGTTCAGGGACCCGGAACACCGGGGAGCTGTTTTTT

V gene: TRBV7-2
clone size: NA
J gene: TRBJ2-7
CDR3 length: 15
D gene: TRBD1
CDR3 protein: CASSLVGTGTGEQYF
CDR3 DNA: TGTGCCAGCAGCTTAGTTGGGACAGGGACCGGAGAGCAGTACTTC

V gene: TRBV6-1
clone size: NA
J gene: TRBJ1-2
CDR3 length: 12
D gene: NA
CDR3 protein: CASTGQYGGYTF
CDR3 DNA: TGTGCCAGCACCGGACAGTATGGTGGCTACACCTTC

V gene: TRBV7-9
clone size: NA
J gene: TRBJ1-1
CDR3 length: 13
D gene: NA
CDR3 protein: CASSSQGNTEAFF
CDR3 DNA: TGTGCCAGCAGCTCACAGGGAAACACTGAAGCTTTCTTT

V gene: TRBV11-1
clone size: NA
J gene: TRBJ2-4
CDR3 length: 14
D gene: TRBD1
CDR3 protein: CASSSSGGAGIQYF
CDR3 DNA: TGTGCCAGCAGCTCCTCAGGGGGAGCCGGCATTCAGTACTTC

V gene: TRBV11-2
clone size: NA
J gene: TRBJ1-4
CDR3 length: 14
D gene: TRBD1
CDR3 protein: CASSFRQGGEKLFF
CDR3 DNA: TGTGCCAGCAGCTTCCGACAGGGAGGTGAAAAACTGTTTTTT

V gene: TRBV19
clone size: NA
J gene: TRBJ2-7
CDR3 length: 15
D gene: NA
CDR3 protein: CASSIFGQGNYEQYF
CDR3 DNA: TGTGCCAGTAGTATTTTTGGGCAGGGGAACTACGAGCAGTACTTC

V gene: TRBV5-1
clone size: NA
J gene: TRBJ2-7
CDR3 length: 15
D gene: TRBD2
CDR3 protein: CASSLGLAGSYEQYF
CDR3 DNA: TGCGCCAGCAGCTTGGGACTAGCGGGATCCTACGAGCAGTACTTC

V gene: TRBV28
clone size: NA
J gene: TRBJ1-1
CDR3 length: 13
D gene: NA
CDR3 protein: CASRPTGRDGAFF
CDR3 DNA: TGTGCCAGCAGGCCAACTGGGAGGGACGGAGCTTTCTTT

V gene: TRBV5-1
clone size: NA
J gene: TRBJ2-5
CDR3 length: 14
D gene: NA
CDR3 protein: CASSLEALQETQYF
CDR3 DNA: TGCGCCAGCAGCTTGGAAGCGCTCCAAGAGACCCAGTACTTC

V gene: TRBV19
clone size: NA
J gene: TRBJ2-5
CDR3 length: 16
D gene: TRBD1
CDR3 protein: CASSILIDRGRETQYF
CDR3 DNA: TGTGCCAGTAGTATTTTAATCGACAGGGGGAGAGAGACCCAGTACTTC

V gene: TRBV7-2
clone size: NA
J gene: TRBJ2-7
CDR3 length: 13
D gene: NA
CDR3 protein: CASSLVVEKEQYF
CDR3 DNA: TGTGCCAGCAGCTTAGTAGTAGAGAAGGAGCAGTACTTC

V gene: TRBV5-4
clone size: NA
J gene: TRBJ2-1
CDR3 length: 16
D gene: NA
CDR3 protein: CASSSGSGQKISEQFF
CDR3 DNA: TGTGCCAGCAGCTCCGGGTCGGGACAAAAGATCAGCGAGCAGTTCTTC

V gene: TRBV7-9
clone size: NA
J gene: TRBJ2-1
CDR3 length: 16
D gene: TRBD2
CDR3 protein: CASSRAGSKIYNEQFF
CDR3 DNA: TGTGCCAGCAGCAGAGCGGGGAGCAAAATCTACAATGAGCAGTTCTTC

V gene: TRBV28
clone size: NA
J gene: TRBJ2-2
CDR3 length: 13
D gene: NA
CDR3 protein: CASSLPDTGELFF
CDR3 DNA: TGTGCCAGCAGTCTCCCTGACACCGGGGAGCTGTTTTTT

V gene: TRBV5-4
clone size: few
J gene: TRBJ2-3
CDR3 length: 15
D gene: TRBD2
CDR3 protein: CASSGGLAMSDTQYF
CDR3 DNA: TGTGCCAGCAGCGGGGGACTAGCTATGTCAGATACGCAGTATTTT

V gene: TRBV5-1
clone size: NA
J gene: TRBJ2-1
CDR3 length: 15
D gene: NA
CDR3 protein: CASSLNSASYNEQFF
CDR3 DNA: TGCGCCAGCAGCTTAAATTCGGCCTCCTACAATGAGCAGTTCTTC

V gene: TRBV28
clone size: NA
J gene: TRBJ1-1
CDR3 length: 13
D gene: TRBD1
CDR3 protein: CASSPVTGEEAFF
CDR3 DNA: TGTGCCAGCAGTCCCGTGACAGGGGAGGAAGCTTTCTTT

V gene: TRBV7-3
clone size: NA
J gene: TRBJ2-1
CDR3 length: 14
D gene: NA
CDR3 protein: CASSFFDRGSEQFF
CDR3 DNA: TGTGCCAGCAGCTTTTTCGACCGGGGTAGTGAGCAGTTCTTC

V gene: TRBV28
clone size: few
J gene: TRBJ1-5
CDR3 length: 15
D gene: NA
CDR3 protein: CASMPPQGNDQPQHF
CDR3 DNA: TGTGCCAGCATGCCCCCGCAGGGGAATGATCAGCCCCAGCATTTT

V gene: TRBV18
clone size: NA
J gene: TRBJ2-7
CDR3 length: 14
D gene: NA
CDR3 protein: CASSLPGKPYEQYF
CDR3 DNA: TGTGCCAGCTCACTTCCGGGTAAACCCTACGAGCAGTACTTC

V gene: TRBV10-2
clone size: NA
J gene: TRBJ2-1
CDR3 length: 15
D gene: TRBD2
CDR3 protein: CASSDPRSGGDEQFF
CDR3 DNA: TGCGCCAGCAGTGATCCTAGGTCCGGGGGGGATGAGCAGTTCTTC

V gene: TRBV6-4
clone size: NA
J gene: TRBJ2-3
CDR3 length: 11
D gene: NA
CDR3 protein: CAPEEWDTQYF
CDR3 DNA: TGTGCCCCCGAGGAGTGGGATACGCAGTATTTT

V gene: TRBV27
clone size: few
J gene: TRBJ2-5
CDR3 length: 18
D gene: NA
CDR3 protein: CASSFYPLQGREQETQYF
CDR3 DNA: TGTGCCAGCAGTTTTTATCCGCTCCAGGGGCGAGAACAAGAGACCCAGTACTTC

V gene: TRBV7-2
clone size: NA
J gene: TRBJ2-7
CDR3 length: 17
D gene: TRBD2
CDR3 protein: CASSLNSGRGASTEQYF
CDR3 DNA: TGTGCCAGCAGCTTAAATAGCGGGAGGGGGGCTTCTACTGAGCAGTACTTC

V gene: TRBV29-1
clone size: NA
J gene: TRBJ2-5
CDR3 length: 13
D gene: NA
CDR3 protein: CSFAGGPQETQYF
CDR3 DNA: TGCAGCTTTGCCGGGGGGCCTCAAGAGACCCAGTACTTC

V gene: TRBV5-4
clone size: NA
J gene: TRBJ2-6
CDR3 length: 17
D gene: NA
CDR3 protein: CASSLRLRTSGANVLTF
CDR3 DNA: TGTGCCAGCAGCTTGCGCCTTAGGACCTCTGGGGCCAACGTCCTGACTTTC

V gene: TRBV9
clone size: NA
J gene: TRBJ2-6
CDR3 length: 15
D gene: NA
CDR3 protein: CASSQTLSGANVLTF
CDR3 DNA: TGTGCCAGCAGCCAGACCCTTTCTGGGGCCAACGTCCTGACTTTC

V gene: TRBV28
clone size: few
J gene: TRBJ2-3
CDR3 length: 14
D gene: NA
CDR3 protein: CASQFLGGTDTQYF
CDR3 DNA: TGTGCCAGCCAATTCCTAGGGGGAACAGATACGCAGTATTTT

V gene: TRBV7-2
clone size: NA
J gene: TRBJ2-7
CDR3 length: 11
D gene: NA
CDR3 protein: CASSFFYEQYF
CDR3 DNA: TGTGCCAGCAGCTTTTTCTACGAGCAGTACTTC

V gene: TRBV30
clone size: NA
J gene: TRBJ1-1
CDR3 length: 12
D gene: NA
CDR3 protein: CAWGHMNTEAFF
CDR3 DNA: TGTGCCTGGGGACATATGAACACTGAAGCTTTCTTT

V gene: TRBV25-1
clone size: NA
J gene: TRBJ2-7
CDR3 length: 13
D gene: TRBD2
CDR3 protein: CASTLAGGHEQYF
CDR3 DNA: TGTGCCAGCACCTTAGCGGGAGGGCACGAGCAGTACTTC

V gene: TRBV27
clone size: NA
J gene: TRBJ1-1
CDR3 length: 15
D gene: TRBD1
CDR3 protein: CASSLQGALNTEAFF
CDR3 DNA: TGTGCCAGCAGTTTACAGGGGGCCCTGAACACTGAAGCTTTCTTT

V gene: TRBV7-2
clone size: few
J gene: TRBJ1-2
CDR3 length: 13
D gene: TRBD1
CDR3 protein: CASSTGQGNGYTF
CDR3 DNA: TGTGCCAGCAGCACCGGACAGGGAAATGGCTACACCTTC

V gene: TRBV11-3
clone size: few
J gene: TRBJ2-1
CDR3 length: 16
D gene: NA
CDR3 protein: CASSLGPLRSRNEQFF
CDR3 DNA: TGTGCCAGCAGCTTGGGCCCGTTACGGAGTAGAAATGAGCAGTTCTTC

V gene: TRBV9
clone size: NA
J gene: TRBJ2-5
CDR3 length: 14
D gene: NA
CDR3 protein: CASSGGDFQETQYF
CDR3 DNA: TGTGCCAGCAGCGGGGGGGACTTCCAAGAGACCCAGTACTTC

V gene: TRBV7-9
clone size: few
J gene: TRBJ1-3
CDR3 length: 15
D gene: NA
CDR3 protein: CASSGEGGAWNTIYF
CDR3 DNA: TGTGCCAGCAGCGGGGAGGGCGGGGCGTGGAACACCATATATTTT

V gene: TRBV5-1
clone size: NA
J gene: TRBJ2-5
CDR3 length: 16
D gene: NA
CDR3 protein: CASSLTPGPNTETQYF
CDR3 DNA: TGCGCCAGCAGCTTGACCCCGGGACCCAATACGGAGACCCAGTACTTC

V gene: TRBV28
clone size: few
J gene: TRBJ1-1
CDR3 length: 13
D gene: NA
CDR3 protein: CASTGTENTEAFF
CDR3 DNA: TGTGCCAGCACGGGAACAGAGAACACTGAAGCTTTCTTT

V gene: TRBV28
clone size: NA
J gene: TRBJ1-4
CDR3 length: 14
D gene: TRBD1
CDR3 protein: CASSRQGAQEKLFF
CDR3 DNA: TGTGCCAGCAGTAGACAGGGGGCACAAGAAAAACTGTTTTTT